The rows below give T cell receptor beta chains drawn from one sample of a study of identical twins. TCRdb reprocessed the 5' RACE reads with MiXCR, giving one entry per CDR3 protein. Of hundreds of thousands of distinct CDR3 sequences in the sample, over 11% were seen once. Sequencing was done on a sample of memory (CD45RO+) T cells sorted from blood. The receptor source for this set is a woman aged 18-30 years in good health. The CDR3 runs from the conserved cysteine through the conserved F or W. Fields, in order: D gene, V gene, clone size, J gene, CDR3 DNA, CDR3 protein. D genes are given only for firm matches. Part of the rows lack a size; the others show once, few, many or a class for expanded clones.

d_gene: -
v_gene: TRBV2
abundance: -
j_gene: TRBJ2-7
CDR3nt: TGTGCCAGCAGCCGGGCCCTACTTCACGAGCAGTACTTC
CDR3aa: CASSRALLHEQYF

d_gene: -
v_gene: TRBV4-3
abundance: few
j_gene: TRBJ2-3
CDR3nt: TGCGCCAGCAGCCAAGTGCAGCGGGCCCCCCGGGATACGCAGTATTTT
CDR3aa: CASSQVQRAPRDTQYF

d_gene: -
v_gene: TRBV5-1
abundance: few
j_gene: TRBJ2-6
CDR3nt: TGCGCCAGCAGCTCCACGCCGACAGCGAGTGTCTCTGGGGCCAACGTCCTGACTTTC
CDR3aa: CASSSTPTASVSGANVLTF

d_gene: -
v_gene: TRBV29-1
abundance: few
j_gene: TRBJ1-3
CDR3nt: TGCAGCGTCCATGAACGGGGAAAGGGGCTTTCTGGAAACACCATATATTTT
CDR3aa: CSVHERGKGLSGNTIYF

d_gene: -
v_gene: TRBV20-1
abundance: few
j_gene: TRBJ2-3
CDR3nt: TGCAGTGCTGGGAGCACAGATACGCAGTATTTT
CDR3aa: CSAGSTDTQYF

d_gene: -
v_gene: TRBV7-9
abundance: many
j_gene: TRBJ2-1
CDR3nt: TGTGCCAGCAGCTTAGCCGGGAACAATGAGCAGTTCTTC
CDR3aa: CASSLAGNNEQFF

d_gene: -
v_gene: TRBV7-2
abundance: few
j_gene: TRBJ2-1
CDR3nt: TGTGCCAGCAGCTTAGGGCCCCAGGGACTTGAGGGTGAGCAGTTCTTC
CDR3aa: CASSLGPQGLEGEQFF

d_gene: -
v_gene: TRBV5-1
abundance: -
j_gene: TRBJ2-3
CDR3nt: TGCGCCAGCAGCCCTCGGAGGGATACGCAGTATTTT
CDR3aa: CASSPRRDTQYF

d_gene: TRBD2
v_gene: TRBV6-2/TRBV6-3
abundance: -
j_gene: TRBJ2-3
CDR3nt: TGTGCCAGCAGCAGAACCCTAGCGGGGCCCACAGATACGCAGTATTTT
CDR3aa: CASSRTLAGPTDTQYF

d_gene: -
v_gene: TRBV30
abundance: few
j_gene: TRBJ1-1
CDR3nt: TGTGCCTGGAGCCGACAGTTACGCACTGAAGCTTTCTTT
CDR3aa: CAWSRQLRTEAFF

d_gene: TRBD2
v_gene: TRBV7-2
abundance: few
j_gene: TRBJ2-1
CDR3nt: TGTGCCAGCATCCCCCGCGGAGGTGGACTAGCGGGCAATGAGCAGTTCTTC
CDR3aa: CASIPRGGGLAGNEQFF

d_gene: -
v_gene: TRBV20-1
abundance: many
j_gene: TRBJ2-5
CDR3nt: TGCAGTGCTAGATTGGAGACCCAGTACTTC
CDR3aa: CSARLETQYF

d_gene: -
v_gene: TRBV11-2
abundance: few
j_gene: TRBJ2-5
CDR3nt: TGTGCCAGCAGCTTTCAGGCGTGGGAGACCCAGTACTTC
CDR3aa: CASSFQAWETQYF

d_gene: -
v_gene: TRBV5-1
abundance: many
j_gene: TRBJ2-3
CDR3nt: TGCGCCAGCAGCTTGGACAGCACAGATACGCAGTATTTT
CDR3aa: CASSLDSTDTQYF

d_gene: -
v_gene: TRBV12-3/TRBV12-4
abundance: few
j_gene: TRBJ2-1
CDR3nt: TGTGCCAGCAGTTTCGCACAGGGAATGGGCAATGAGCAGTTCTTC
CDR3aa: CASSFAQGMGNEQFF

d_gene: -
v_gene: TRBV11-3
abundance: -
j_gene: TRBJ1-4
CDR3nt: TGTGCCAGCAGTTTCGGGACGGTTTCTAATGAAAAACTGTTTTTT
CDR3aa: CASSFGTVSNEKLFF

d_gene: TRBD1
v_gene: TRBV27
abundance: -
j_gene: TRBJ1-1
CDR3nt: TGTGCCAGCAGCTGGGACAGGGGAAACACTGAAGCTTTCTTT
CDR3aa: CASSWDRGNTEAFF

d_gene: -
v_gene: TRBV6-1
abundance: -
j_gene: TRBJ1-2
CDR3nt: TGTGCCAGCAGTACCACCTTAAAGGCACGAAGCTATGGCTACACCTTC
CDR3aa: CASSTTLKARSYGYTF

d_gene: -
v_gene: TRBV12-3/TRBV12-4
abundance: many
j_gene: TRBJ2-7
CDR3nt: TGTGCCAGCAGACCCCGACAGGCCGACAAAGCCTACGAGCAGTACTTC
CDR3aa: CASRPRQADKAYEQYF

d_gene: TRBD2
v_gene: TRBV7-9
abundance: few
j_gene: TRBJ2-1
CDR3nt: TGTGCCAGCAGCCGGGGGACTAGCCTGTACAATGAGCAGTTCTTC
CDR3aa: CASSRGTSLYNEQFF

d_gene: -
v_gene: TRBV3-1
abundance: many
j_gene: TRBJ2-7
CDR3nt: TGTGCCAGCAGCCAAGACGTCAGGGCCGAGCAGTACTTC
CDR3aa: CASSQDVRAEQYF

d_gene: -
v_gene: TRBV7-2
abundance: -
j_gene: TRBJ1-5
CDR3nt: TGTGCCAGCAGCGGGGAGGGGTTTCAGCCCCAGCATTTT
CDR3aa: CASSGEGFQPQHF

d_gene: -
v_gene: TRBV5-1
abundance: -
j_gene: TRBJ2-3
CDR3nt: TGCGCCAGCAGCTTGGCAGGACAAGATACGCAGTATTTT
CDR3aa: CASSLAGQDTQYF

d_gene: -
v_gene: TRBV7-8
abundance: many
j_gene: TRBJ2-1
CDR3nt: TGTGCCAGCAGCTTCTTTTGGGGAATATCCTACAATGAGCAGTTCTTC
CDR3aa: CASSFFWGISYNEQFF

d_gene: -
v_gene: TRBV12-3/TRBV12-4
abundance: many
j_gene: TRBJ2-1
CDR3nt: TGTGCCAGCAGTCAACATCCCCCGGCTGAGCAGTTCTTC
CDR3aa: CASSQHPPAEQFF

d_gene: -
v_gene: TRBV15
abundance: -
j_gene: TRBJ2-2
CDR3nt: TGTGCCACCAGCAGAGAGGTCTACGCCACCGGGGAGCTGTTTTTT
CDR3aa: CATSREVYATGELFF

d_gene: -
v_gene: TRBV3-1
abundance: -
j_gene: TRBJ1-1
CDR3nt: TGTGCCAGCAGCCAGACAGACAGCAAAGCTTTCTTT
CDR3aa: CASSQTDSKAFF

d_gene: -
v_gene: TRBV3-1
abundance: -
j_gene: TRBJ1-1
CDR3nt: TGTGCCAGCAGCCAAGAGGGCGTCGGTGCTGAAGCTTTCTTT
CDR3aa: CASSQEGVGAEAFF

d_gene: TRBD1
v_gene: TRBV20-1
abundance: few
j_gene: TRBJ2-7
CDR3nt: TGCAGTGCTAATGCTAAACAGGGGTCCTACGAGCAGTACTTC
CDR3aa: CSANAKQGSYEQYF

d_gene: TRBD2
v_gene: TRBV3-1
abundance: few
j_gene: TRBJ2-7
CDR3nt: TGTGCCAGCAGCCAGTATGGCGGGGGCTCCTACGAGCAGTACTTC
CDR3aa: CASSQYGGGSYEQYF

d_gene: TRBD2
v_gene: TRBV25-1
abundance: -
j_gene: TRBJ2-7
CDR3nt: TGTGCCAGCAGTGAAGCGGGAGGCGCCTACGAGCAGTACTTC
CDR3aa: CASSEAGGAYEQYF

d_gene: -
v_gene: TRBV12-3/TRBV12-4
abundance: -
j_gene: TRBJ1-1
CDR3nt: TGTGCCAGCAGTCCGAACTTCAGGGCTGGGGCTGAAGCTTTCTTT
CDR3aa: CASSPNFRAGAEAFF

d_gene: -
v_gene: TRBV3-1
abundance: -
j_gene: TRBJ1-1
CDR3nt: TGTGCCAGCAGCCAACGGGCTGGGGGCACTGAAGCTTTCTTT
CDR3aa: CASSQRAGGTEAFF

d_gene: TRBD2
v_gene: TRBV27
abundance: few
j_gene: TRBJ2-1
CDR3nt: TGTGCCAGCAGTTCGACTAGCGGGAGGGCTCGTGAGCAGTTCTTC
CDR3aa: CASSSTSGRAREQFF

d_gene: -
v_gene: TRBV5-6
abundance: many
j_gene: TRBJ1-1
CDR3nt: TGTGCCAGCAGCTTACTGGGGACCACTGAAGCTTTCTTT
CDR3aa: CASSLLGTTEAFF

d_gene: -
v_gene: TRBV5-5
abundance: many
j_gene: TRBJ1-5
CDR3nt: TGTGCCAGCAGCTTTACGGATAATCAGCCCCAGCATTTT
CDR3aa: CASSFTDNQPQHF

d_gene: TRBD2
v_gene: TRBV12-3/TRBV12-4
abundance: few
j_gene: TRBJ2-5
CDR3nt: TGTGCCAGCAGTTTGGGACGACTAGCAGAGACCCAGTACTTC
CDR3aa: CASSLGRLAETQYF

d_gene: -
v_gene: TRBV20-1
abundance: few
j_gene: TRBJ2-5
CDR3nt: TGCAGTGCCGGGAAAAGGGCCTATGAGACCCAGTACTTC
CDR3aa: CSAGKRAYETQYF

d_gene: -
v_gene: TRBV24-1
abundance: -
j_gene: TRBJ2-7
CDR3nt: TGTGCCACCTTTAGCCCAGACTACCCTGGGCAGTACTTC
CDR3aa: CATFSPDYPGQYF

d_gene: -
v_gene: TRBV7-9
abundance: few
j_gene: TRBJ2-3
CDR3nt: TGTGCCAGCAGCTTCGGCGGAGCCCCCACAGATACGCAGTATTTT
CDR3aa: CASSFGGAPTDTQYF

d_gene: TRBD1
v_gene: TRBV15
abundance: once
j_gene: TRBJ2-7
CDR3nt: TGTGCCACCAGCAGAGGTGGCGGGACAGGGGGCTACGAGCAGTACTTC
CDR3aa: CATSRGGGTGGYEQYF

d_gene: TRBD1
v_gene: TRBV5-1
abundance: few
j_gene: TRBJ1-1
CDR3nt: TGCGCCAGCAGCTCCCGCAGGGGGAATAAGAACACTGAAGCTTTCTTT
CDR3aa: CASSSRRGNKNTEAFF

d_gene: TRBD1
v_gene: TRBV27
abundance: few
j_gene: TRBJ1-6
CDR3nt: TGTGCCAGCAGTTCAAGGACAGGGGCCCGATATAATTCACCCCTCCACTTT
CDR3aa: CASSSRTGARYNSPLHF

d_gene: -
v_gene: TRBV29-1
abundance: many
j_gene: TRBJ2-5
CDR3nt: TGCAGCGCTTTGACTGGAGAAGAGACCCAGTACTTC
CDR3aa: CSALTGEETQYF

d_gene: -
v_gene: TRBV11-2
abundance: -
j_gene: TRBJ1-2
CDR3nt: TGTGCCAGCAGCTTAGAGGGGACCCGTCAGGGCCTCTATGGCTACACCTTC
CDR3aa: CASSLEGTRQGLYGYTF

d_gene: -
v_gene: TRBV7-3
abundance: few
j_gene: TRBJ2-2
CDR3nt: TGTGCCAGCAGCGCCCTCGGGCAGGGCTTAACCGGGGAGCTGTTTTTT
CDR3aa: CASSALGQGLTGELFF

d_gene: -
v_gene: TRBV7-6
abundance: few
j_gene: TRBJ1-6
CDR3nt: TGTGCCAGCAGCTTATCGGTGTCGCAGGGTGGATCACCCCTCCACTTT
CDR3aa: CASSLSVSQGGSPLHF

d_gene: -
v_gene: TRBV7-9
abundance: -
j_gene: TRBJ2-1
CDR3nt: TGTGCCAGCAGCTATACTAGTCGGAGTGAGCAGTTCTTC
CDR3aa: CASSYTSRSEQFF

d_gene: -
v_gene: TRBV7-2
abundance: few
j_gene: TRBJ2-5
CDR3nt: TGTGCCAGCAGCCCGCTCTCCTTTGAGGGGACCCAGTACTTC
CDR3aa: CASSPLSFEGTQYF

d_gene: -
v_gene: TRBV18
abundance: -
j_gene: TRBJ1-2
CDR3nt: TGTGCCAGCTCACCGGACATCTATGGCTACACCTTC
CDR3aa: CASSPDIYGYTF

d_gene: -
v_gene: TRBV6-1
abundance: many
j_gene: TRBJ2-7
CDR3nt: TGTGCCAGCAGACCCGGACAGACCTACGAGCAGTACTTC
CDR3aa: CASRPGQTYEQYF

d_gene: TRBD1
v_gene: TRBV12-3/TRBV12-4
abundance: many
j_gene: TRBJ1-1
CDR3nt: TGTGCCAGCAGTCAAGACAGGGGTGAAGCTTTCTTT
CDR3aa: CASSQDRGEAFF

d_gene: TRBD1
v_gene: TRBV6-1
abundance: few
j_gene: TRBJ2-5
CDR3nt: TGTGCCAGCAGCGAAGGTCGACAGGGAGTAGAGACCCAGTACTTC
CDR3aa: CASSEGRQGVETQYF

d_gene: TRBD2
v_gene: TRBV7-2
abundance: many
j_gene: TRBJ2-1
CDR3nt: TGTGCCAGCAGCTTAGGAGCGGGAGTTGGCAATGAGCAGTTCTTC
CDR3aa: CASSLGAGVGNEQFF

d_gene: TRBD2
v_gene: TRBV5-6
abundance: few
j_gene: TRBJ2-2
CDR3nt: TGTGCCAGCAGCTACGGACTAGCGGGGTTGGTGGAGCTGTTTTTT
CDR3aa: CASSYGLAGLVELFF

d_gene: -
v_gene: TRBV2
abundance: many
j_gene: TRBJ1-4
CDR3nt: TGTGCCAGCAGAGGGGTCAGCGGGGAAAAACTGTTTTTT
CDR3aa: CASRGVSGEKLFF